The 6 T cell receptor beta chains reported below all come from one sample, sequenced in a study of T-cell memory formation after mild COVID-19. TCRdb processed the 5' RACE reads anew with MiXCR; each CDR3 protein has one entry. The sample has 300,000 to 400,000 distinct CDR3 sequences, approximately 15% seen once; the top ten hold 20% to 25%. The material sequenced was PBMCs or a T cell subset sorted from them (not recorded which). These receptors were taken from a man in his late teens or twenties who had mild COVID-19 (a few samples of this study predate the infection). Cell type and time point are not known.

The gene calls are TRBV6-5 and TRBJ1-2, with 7 bases fitting TRBD1. V lost 6 bases, J lost 6 bases, and 4 bases stayed unmatched. This CDR3 has 12 residues. CDR1 and CDR2 from the germline V gene are MNHEY and SVGAGI. CDR3 region: CASRPTGNGYTF. DNA of the CDR3: TGTGCCAGCAGACCGACAGGGAATGGCTACACCTTC.

The J gene is TRBJ1-1, the V gene TRBV6-5, with 7 bases aligning to TRBD1. V lost 6 bases and J lost 1; bases outside the gene matches: 14. CDR3 size: 17 residues. Germline CDR1 is MNHEY and CDR2 is SVGAGI. The CDR3 loop is CASRYRGAPPQNTEAFF. CDR3 coding DNA: TGTGCCAGCAGATACAGGGGCGCCCCCCCCCAGAACACTGAAGCTTTCTTT.

The V and J genes are TRBV5-1 and TRBJ2-1, with TRBD2 matching over 14 bases. CDR1 is SGHRS and CDR2 is YFSETQ in the germline V gene. CDR3 length: 16 residues. J was trimmed by 7 bases and V by 0 bases; bases with no gene match: 3. CDR3 protein: CASSLGLAGGPNEQFF. Here the CDR3 DNA reads TGCGCCAGCAGCTTGGGACTAGCGGGGGGGCCTAATGAGCAGTTCTTC.

This clonotype was observed a few times. CDR3 in amino acids: CAWSVGDNYGYTF. CDR3 DNA sequence: TGTGCCTGGAGTGTAGGCGATAACTATGGCTACACCTTC. The V call is TRBV30, the J call TRBJ1-2; unclear D gene. Germline CDR1 reads GTSNPN; CDR2 reads SVGIG (reference sequence). The CDR3 spans 13 residues. Between the trimmed V and J ends, which lost 0 bases and 1 base, there was a span of 6 bases.

This clonotype was counted ten times or more. The chain employs TRBV6-2 or TRBV6-3 and TRBJ2-3; 10 bases match TRBD2. The CDR3 totals 16 residues. Per germline, CDR1 MNHEY and CDR2 SVGEGT. The V segment lost 1 base and the J segment 1 base; nucleotides outside the gene matches: 2. The CDR3 DNA follows: TGTGCCAGCAGTTACTTCCTAGCGGGAGGCACAGATACGCAGTATTTT. It codes for CASSYFLAGGTDTQYF.

This clonotype appeared a few times. The J gene is TRBJ2-1, the V gene TRBV3-1; a possible D gene is TRBD2 (7 bases). This CDR3 has 16 residues. Between the trimmed V and J ends, which lost 2 bases and 12 bases, there was a span of 23 bases. Germline assignment: CDR1 LGHDT and CDR2 YNNKEL (reference sequence). CDR3: CASSQRRPPGEGGQFF. Written as DNA, the CDR3 is TGTGCCAGCAGCCAACGACGGCCGCCAGGGGAGGGTGGGCAGTTCTTC.